The 21 T cell receptor beta chains below all came from one sample that was sequenced in a study of T cells in Graves' hyperthyroidism and ophthalmopathy. TCR beta CDR3 region amplification was performed from RNA transcripts. Initially, a first-round RT-PCR of the TCR CDR3 employed the HTBI primer set. Using its own MiXCR run on the multiplex PCR reads, TCRdb lists one record per CDR3 protein. This table holds 130,000 or so distinct CDR3 sequences, roughly a fifth found once. The sample was blood. These receptors all stem from a woman aged 45-65 years with Graves' hyperthyroidism that later progressed to Graves' ophthalmopathy.

As for this clonotype: A read error may account for a junction end that differs from germline. The V call is TRBV18, the J call TRBJ2-4; D ambiguous. Germline-derived CDR1 and CDR2 are KGHSH and LQKENI. The CDR3 loop spans 15 amino acids. The chain's CDR3 is CASSLWSEAKNIQYF. The CDR3 DNA is TGTGCCAGCTCACTATGGAGCGAAGCCAAGAACATTCAGTACTTC.

This clonotype was counted at least ten times. J is TRBJ2-1 and V is TRBV11-1, with TRBD2 as a possible D gene (6 bases). Germline assignment: CDR1 SGHAT and CDR2 FQDESV (reference sequence). This CDR3 spans 18 amino acids. Trimming left V 1 base short and J 3 bases short, with 19 bases between. As DNA, the CDR3 is TGTGCCAGCAGCTTAGGTACAGCGGAACTAGCTAGCTACAATGAGCAGTTCTTC. Residues: CASSLGTAELASYNEQFF.

V gene TRBV27 combines with J gene TRBJ2-2, with 14 bases identical to TRBD2. Looked up from germline, CDR1 is MNHEY and CDR2 is SMNVEV (reference sequence). The J segment lost 6 bases and the V segment lost 5 bases, leaving 5 bases of the junction unmatched. CDR3 length equals 16 residues. This chain's CDR3 is CASSRTGLAGAGELFF. As DNA, the CDR3 is TGTGCCAGCAGTAGAACGGGACTAGCGGGAGCCGGGGAGCTGTTTTTT.

This clonotype was observed at least ten times. The chain is built from TRBV2 and TRBJ1-6; a possible D gene is TRBD1 (5 bases). The CDR3 has 15 residues. Per germline, CDR1 SNHLY and CDR2 FYNNEI. Trimming shortened V by 7 bases and J by 0 bases, and 10 bases separated the two germline ends. The CDR3 here is CASMGQSSYNSPLHF. CDR3 bases: TGTGCCAGCATGGGGCAGAGCTCCTATAATTCACCCCTCCACTTT. The full variable domain, completed using reference TRBV2 and TRBJ1-6, is EPEVTQTPSHQVTQMGQEVILRCVPISNHLYFYWYRQILGQKVEFLVSFYNNEISEKSEIFDDQFSVERPDGSNFTLKIRSTKLEDSAMYFCASMGQSSYNSPLHFGNGTRLTVT.

The V and J genes are TRBV15 and TRBJ1-3; possible D gene TRBD1, 5 bases. V was trimmed by 0 bases and J by 2 bases, leaving 8 bases between them. The germline CDR1 and CDR2 sequences are LNHNV and YYDKDF (reference sequence). The CDR3 sequence is 15 residues long. Here the CDR3 reads CATSRDRGAGNTIYF. In DNA form, the CDR3 reads TGTGCCACCAGCAGAGATCGGGGGGCTGGAAACACCATATATTTT. Looking up the rest from reference TRBV15 and TRBJ1-3 gives the full variable domain: DAMVIQNPRYQVTQFGKPVTLSCSQTLNHNVMYWYQQKSSQAPKLLFHYYDKDFNNEADTPDNFQSRRPNTSFCFLDIRSPGLGDTAMYLCATSRDRGAGNTIYFGEGSWLTVV.

This chain connects TRBV2 to TRBJ2-1; D gene unclear. Trimming removed 6 bases at V and 3 bases at J, with 9 bases between. CDR1 SNHLY and CDR2 FYNNEI come from the germline V gene. CDR3 length equals 13 residues. The CDR3 coding sequence is TGTGCCAGCAGCTTAGTAGGCTACAATGAGCAGTTCTTC. It yields the protein CASSLVGYNEQFF.

This clonotype was seen at least ten times. The rearrangement joins TRBV28 to TRBJ1-5, with 7 bases lining up with TRBD1. V shed 9 bases and J 7 bases; nucleotides not matched to a gene: 15. The germline gives CDR1 MDHEN, CDR2 SYDVKM. This CDR3 is 15 amino acids long. CDR3 in DNA: TGTGCCAGTGCGAGGGGGCGGGCAGGGTTGCAGCCCCAGCATTTT. Translation gives CASARGRAGLQPQHF.

The table lists this clonotype with a count of one. One base away lies a much larger clone, so this may be a sequencing read error. This rearrangement joins TRBV6-1 to TRBJ2-7; TRBD2 aligns across 8 bases. This CDR3 has 16 residues. Trimming cost V 6 bases and J 2 bases; bases outside gene matches: 12. CDR1 is MNHNS and CDR2 is SASEGT in the germline V gene. CDR3 sequence reads: CASRFFTAGAPYEQYF. As DNA, the CDR3 is TGTGCCAGCAGATTCTTTACAGCGGGAGCCCCCTACGAGCAGTACTTC.

CDR3 DNA sequence: TGCAGTGCTACACCTGGGGGACAGAAGGACGAGCAGTACTTC. Translation: CSATPGGQKDEQYF. The chain combines TRBV20-1 with TRBJ2-7; TRBD1 matches at 7 bases. CDR3 size: 14 residues. The ends lost 4 bases at V and 5 bases at J; junction bases unmatched: 11. Germline V gene lookup returns CDR1 DFQATT and CDR2 SNEGSKA (reference sequence).

The chain links TRBV6-1 to TRBJ2-3; D remains ambiguous. V lost 7 bases and J lost 3, with 8 bases in between. The CDR3 is 12 amino acids. Germline V lookup: CDR1 MNHNS, CDR2 SASEGT. CDR3 amino acids: CASISPTDTQYF. For the CDR3, the DNA is TGTGCCAGCATCTCTCCAACAGATACGCAGTATTTT.

This clonotype has at least ten counts. CDR3 sequence (DNA): TGCGCCAGCAGCTTAGGGACTTCGAACACCGGGGAGCTGTTTTTT. It is translated as CASSLGTSNTGELFF. The chain employs TRBV5-1 and TRBJ2-2; possible D gene TRBD2, 6 bases. The CDR3 sequence is 15 residues long. V was clipped by 2 bases and J by 0 bases, with 8 bases between them. Germline V CDR1 and CDR2: SGHRS, YFSETQ.

In this sample, this clonotype turned up many times. The gene calls are TRBV3-1 and TRBJ2-1; D is unresolved. This CDR3 comprises 12 residues. V gave up 1 base and J gave up 8 bases, with 6 bases separating them. Germline CDR1 and CDR2: LGHDT and YNNKEL (reference sequence). CDR3 coding DNA: TGTGCCAGCAGCCAAGTTCGGGATGAGCAGTTCTTC. It specifies CASSQVRDEQFF.

The genes are TRBV29-1 and TRBJ1-4; D unresolved. Germline CDR1 is SQVTM and CDR2 is ANQGSEA. The CDR3 totals 14 residues. Trimming stripped 4 bases from V and 6 bases from J, with 15 bases between. The CDR3 nucleotides are TGCAGCGTTGGGGATCCGCAACTCGATGAAAAACTGTTTTTT. It yields the protein CSVGDPQLDEKLFF.

This clonotype came up many times. This sequence joins TRBV6-1 and TRBJ2-7; 12 bases fit TRBD2. Germline lookup yields CDR1 MNHNS and CDR2 SASEGT. The junction had 2 bases not matched to a gene; V was cut back by 3 bases and J by 2 bases. The CDR3 contains 15 residues. The CDR3 bases are TGTGCCAGCAGTGACCCTAGCGGGAGGGCCTACGAGCAGTACTTC. Protein product: CASSDPSGRAYEQYF.

This clonotype was observed a few times. The gene calls are TRBV2 and TRBJ2-5; D call uncertain. V was shortened by 5 bases and J by 2 bases, with 9 bases between the two germline ends. The germline CDR1 and CDR2 sequences are SNHLY and FYNNEI. This CDR3 comprises 13 residues. The DNA for the CDR3 is TGTGCCAGCAGTAGGACCCCGCAAGAGACCCAGTACTTC. This gives the protein CASSRTPQETQYF.

J is TRBJ2-4 and V is TRBV5-1, with 8 bases lining up with TRBD1. The germline gives CDR1 SGHRS, CDR2 YFSETQ. V dropped 4 bases and J dropped 1; count of bases not matched to a gene: 4. The CDR3 is 15 amino acids. This CDR3 is CASSIRDRAKNIQYF. CDR3 sequence (DNA): TGCGCCAGCAGCATCCGGGACAGGGCCAAAAACATTCAGTACTTC.

This clonotype was picked up many times. This chain links TRBV2 with TRBJ1-2, with D unresolved. The V and J ends lost 7 bases and 3 bases respectively, with 6 bases between them. Germline CDR1 reads SNHLY; CDR2 reads FYNNEI. The CDR3 covers 11 residues. Here the CDR3 DNA reads TGTGCCAGCACCGAAGACTATGGCTACACCTTC. Translated, it gives CASTEDYGYTF.

A word on this clonotype: Germline and junction disagree at one end, which may indicate a read error. The chain uses TRBV15 and TRBJ2-6; D assignment may be TRBD1 or TRBD2 (5 bases each). This CDR3 region has 16 residues. The germline CDR1 and CDR2 sequences are LNHNV and YYDKDF (reference sequence). CDR3 nucleotide sequence: TGTGCCGCCAGCAGAGATTCCGGGGCTGGGGCCAGCGTCCTGACTTTC. Its translation: CAASRDSGAGASVLTF.

This clonotype was seen many times. The chain is built from TRBV5-6 and TRBJ2-7; 12 bases map to TRBD2. The CDR3 runs to 17 residues. Per germline, CDR1 SGHDT and CDR2 YYEEEE. Trimming removed 1 base from V and 2 bases from J; junction bases left unmatched: 7. The CDR3 region has the DNA TGTGCCAGCAGCTTGCGGACTAGCGGGATCATCACCTACGAGCAGTACTTC. Amino acids: CASSLRTSGIITYEQYF.

A few counts support this clonotype. The J gene is TRBJ1-1, the V gene TRBV7-3, with D perhaps matching TRBD1 (5 bases). Per the germline V gene, CDR1 is SGHTA and CDR2 is FQGTGA. Trimming cost V 1 base and J 2 bases, with 8 bases left between them. CDR3 length: 14 amino acids. Here the CDR3 reads CASSLMRGNTEAFF. CDR3 DNA sequence: TGTGCCAGCAGCTTAATGAGGGGAAACACTGAAGCTTTCTTT.

The genes are TRBV6-1 and TRBJ2-7; D may be TRBD2 (6 bases). V gave up 6 bases and J gave up 4 bases, with 13 bases separating them. This CDR3 contains 13 residues. Germline values: CDR1 MNHNS, CDR2 SASEGT. The CDR3 region has the DNA TGTGCCAGCAGGGAGGGGCAGCGGTACGAGCAGTACTTC. Its translation: CASREGQRYEQYF.